These 2 T cell receptor beta chains were sequenced from one sample in a study of CD8+ T cells in alopecia areata. The treatment denotes: oral pan-JAK inhibitor, 5-10 mg twice daily. Sequencing relied on a cDNA template that was reverse transcribed from extracted RNA. Sequencing was performed with immunoSEQ multiplex PCR; in TCRdb, only in-frame clones are kept and a portion is missing. The table shows around 270,000 clones, with more than 45% occurring only once. This specimen was CD4+ T cells sorted from blood, taken at week 24, from a patient treated with tofacitinib. The source of these receptors is a human donor with alopecia areata.

This clone was counted between two and nine times. CDR3 DNA sequence: TGTGCCTGGAGTCCACGCAGGTTAGGGATCTCCTACGAGCAGTACTTC. This translates into CAWSPRRLGISYEQYF. The rearrangement links TRBV30 to TRBJ2-7; unclear D gene. Trimming took 2 bases from V and 0 from J, leaving 17 bases between them. CDR1 and CDR2 (germline): GTSNPN, SVGIG (reference sequence). The CDR3 spans 16 residues.

This chain uses TRBV29-1 with TRBJ2-5; 8 bases map to TRBD1. Germline loops: CDR1 SQVTM, CDR2 ANQGSEA. This CDR3 has 13 residues. The DNA for the CDR3 is TGCAGGGGCCAGGGGGCGGCTCAAGAGACCCAGTACTTC. Its protein is CRGQGAAQETQYF. Full variable domain (missing parts from reference TRBV29-1 and TRBJ2-5): SAVISQKPSRDICQRGTSLTIQCQVDSQVTMMFWYRQQPGQSLTLIATANQGSEATYESGFVIDKFPISRPNLTFSTLTVSNMSPEDSSIYLCRGQGAAQETQYFGPGTRLLVL.